This T cell receptor (beta chain) is from a study of blood T cells in healthy people across ages. It was with a sample-barcoded 5' primer and a J-beta primer mix that a second PCR of roughly 7 to 12 cycles was run. TCRdb used MiXCR to reprocess the 5' RACE reads, holding one entry per CDR3 protein. The sample holds about 1.5 million distinct CDR3 sequences, approximately 42% seen once. After removal of 4 bases from V and 3 bases from J, the junction contained 5 bases not matched to a gene. CDR1 and CDR2 (germline): KGHDR, SFDVKD. The CDR3 consists of 15 residues. All donors came from Russia, were Caucasian and healthy, and spanned ages about 6 to 100. Donors each provided ten milliliters of peripheral blood.

V usage is TRBV24-1 and J usage is TRBJ1-5, with 7 bases aligning to TRBD1. This sequence originates from a woman in her late teens or twenties in good health. The sample consisted of blood. The DNA for the CDR3 is TGTGCCACCAGTGACCCCGGACAGGTCAATCAGCCCCAGCATTTT. Amino acid sequence: CATSDPGQVNQPQHF.